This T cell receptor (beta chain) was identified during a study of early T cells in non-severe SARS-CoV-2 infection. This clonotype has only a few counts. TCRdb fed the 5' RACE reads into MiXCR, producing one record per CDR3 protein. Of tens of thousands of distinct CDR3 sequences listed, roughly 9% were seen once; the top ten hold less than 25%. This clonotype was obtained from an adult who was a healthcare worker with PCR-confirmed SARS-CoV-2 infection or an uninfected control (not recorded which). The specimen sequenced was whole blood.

The CDR3 sequence: CASSPHSTGNSPLHF. The CDR3 DNA follows: TGTGCCAGCAGCCCCCATTCGACAGGGAATTCACCCCTCCACTTT. This chain joins TRBV7-9 and TRBJ1-6; 7 nucleotides line up with TRBD1. V trimming: 5 bases; J trimming: 7 bases; junction bases outside the gene matches: 8. Germline lookup yields CDR1 SEHNR and CDR2 FQNEAQ (reference sequence). The CDR3 length is 15 residues.